The T cell receptor beta chain under discussion was sequenced for a study of tumor-infiltrating lymphocytes in glioblastoma multiforme. The CDR3 sequence is 16 residues long. Looked up from germline, CDR1 is MNHNS and CDR2 is SASEGT. This clonotype has more than one count but fewer than ten. Mismatch with germline at one junction end may stem from a read error. Multiple V-beta primers and a C-beta primer amplified TCRB from RNA. TCRdb recomputed calls from the multiplex PCR reads with MiXCR, one row per CDR3 protein. The profile shows about 10,000 distinct CDR3 sequences, 70% to 80% of them singletons.

The genes are TRBV6-1 and TRBJ2-2, with TRBD1 matching 10 bases. This TCR came from a male donor with glioblastoma. Material for sequencing was brain tumor tissue. The DNA of the CDR3 is TGTGCCAGCAGTAAGACAGGGGGCCGGAACACCGGGGTGCTGTTTTTT. Translated: CASSKTGGRNTGVLFF.